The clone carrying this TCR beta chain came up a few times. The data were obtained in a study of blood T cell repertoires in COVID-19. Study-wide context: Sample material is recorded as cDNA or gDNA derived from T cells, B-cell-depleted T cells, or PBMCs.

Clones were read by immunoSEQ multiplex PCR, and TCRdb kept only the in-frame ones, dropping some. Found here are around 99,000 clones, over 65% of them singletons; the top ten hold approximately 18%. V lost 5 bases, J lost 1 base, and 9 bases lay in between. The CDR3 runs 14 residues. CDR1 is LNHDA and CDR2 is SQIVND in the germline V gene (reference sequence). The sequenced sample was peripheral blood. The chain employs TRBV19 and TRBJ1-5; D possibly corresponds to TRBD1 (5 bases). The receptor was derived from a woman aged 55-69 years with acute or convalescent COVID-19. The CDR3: CASSPGGSNQPQHF. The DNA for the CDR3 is TGTGCCAGTAGTCCCGGGGGGAGCAATCAGCCCCAGCATTTT.